Below, one T cell receptor (beta chain) is given with its context. No antigen is known for it. The data derive from a study of blood T cells in healthy people across ages. Sample-barcoded 5' priming and a J-beta primer mix drove a second PCR of roughly 7 to 11 cycles. A tag from a template-switch adaptor with 12 random nucleotides marked each cDNA molecule. One entry per CDR3 protein, called by TCRdb with MiXCR from the 5' RACE reads. This sample yields 750,000 to 950,000 distinct CDR3 sequences, of which 53% are seen a single time; around 41% belongs to the top ten. General observations from the study: Estimated diversity that came from one million T cells was considered an underestimate.

The CDR3 has 15 amino acids. The V and J ends lost 6 bases and 2 bases, in that order; junction bases with no gene match: 5. The receptor was derived from an elderly man in good health. The sequenced sample was blood. The gene calls are TRBV12-3 or TRBV12-4 and TRBJ2-7, with 12 bases lining up with TRBD2. The CDR3: CASRTSGSETYEQYF. The CDR3 nucleotides read TGTGCCAGCAGGACTAGCGGGAGTGAAACCTACGAGCAGTACTTC.